Listed below are T cell receptor beta chains from one sample, sequenced in a study of blood T cell repertoires in COVID-19. The data were produced by immunoSEQ multiplex PCR, yet TCRdb's version contains in-frame clones alone and is incomplete. The sample has a few hundred thousand clones, roughly 90% seen once. Specimen: peripheral blood. The receptors here all came from a man in his forties or fifties with acute or convalescent COVID-19. CDR3s include the opening cysteine and the closing phenylalanine or tryptophan. The order of the fields is V gene, D gene, J gene, CDR3 protein. D genes are given only for firm matches.

V gene: TRBV19
D gene: -
J gene: TRBJ1-1
CDR3 protein: CASSIGGLGTEAFF

V gene: TRBV9
D gene: TRBD2
J gene: TRBJ2-3
CDR3 protein: CASSSGLAGVRAQYF

V gene: TRBV6-6
D gene: -
J gene: TRBJ1-5
CDR3 protein: CASSYPQDSNQPQHF

V gene: TRBV9
D gene: -
J gene: TRBJ2-3
CDR3 protein: CASSVVGATDTQYF

V gene: TRBV7-2
D gene: -
J gene: TRBJ1-3
CDR3 protein: CASSYAPGDSGNTIYF

V gene: TRBV25-1
D gene: -
J gene: TRBJ2-1
CDR3 protein: CASTEGDSSYNEQFF

V gene: TRBV18
D gene: TRBD1
J gene: TRBJ2-3
CDR3 protein: CASSPPHRGADTQYF

V gene: TRBV6-6
D gene: TRBD1
J gene: TRBJ1-3
CDR3 protein: CASSYPDRGDGNTIYF

V gene: TRBV19
D gene: -
J gene: TRBJ1-2
CDR3 protein: CASSIGLINYGYTF

V gene: TRBV27
D gene: TRBD2
J gene: TRBJ2-5
CDR3 protein: CASSPSGSYQETQYF

V gene: TRBV5-1
D gene: TRBD2
J gene: TRBJ2-1
CDR3 protein: CASSSPSGATGNNEQFF

V gene: TRBV27
D gene: TRBD1
J gene: TRBJ1-1
CDR3 protein: CASSLNADRGTEAFF

V gene: TRBV7-6
D gene: TRBD1
J gene: TRBJ1-4
CDR3 protein: CASSMRTGDNEKLFF

V gene: TRBV19
D gene: -
J gene: TRBJ1-1
CDR3 protein: CASILGGNTEAFF

V gene: TRBV19
D gene: TRBD2
J gene: TRBJ2-5
CDR3 protein: CASSTGTSKILTTETQYF

V gene: TRBV28
D gene: TRBD2
J gene: TRBJ2-4
CDR3 protein: CASSLEASGLYKNIQYF

V gene: TRBV7-2
D gene: TRBD1
J gene: TRBJ1-2
CDR3 protein: CASSPQTGAGDYGYTF

V gene: TRBV5-8
D gene: TRBD1
J gene: TRBJ2-1
CDR3 protein: CASSLRWTGTIHNEQFF

V gene: TRBV29-1
D gene: -
J gene: TRBJ1-1
CDR3 protein: CSVERVDRPEAFF

V gene: TRBV10-3
D gene: -
J gene: TRBJ2-1
CDR3 protein: CAISPGLSDDEQFF

V gene: TRBV7-2
D gene: -
J gene: TRBJ1-3
CDR3 protein: CASSPGEGNTIYF

V gene: TRBV6-5
D gene: -
J gene: TRBJ1-6
CDR3 protein: CASSYSPGTGSPLHF

V gene: TRBV19
D gene: -
J gene: TRBJ1-5
CDR3 protein: CASMTSLGNQPQHF

V gene: TRBV4-3
D gene: -
J gene: TRBJ1-4
CDR3 protein: CASSQGDIEKLFF

V gene: TRBV13
D gene: -
J gene: TRBJ1-2
CDR3 protein: CATSLGGGSGYTF

V gene: TRBV4-2
D gene: TRBD1
J gene: TRBJ1-5
CDR3 protein: CASSPGDRLNQPQHF

V gene: TRBV27
D gene: -
J gene: TRBJ1-4
CDR3 protein: CASSLSGGSEKLFF

V gene: TRBV10-3
D gene: TRBD1
J gene: TRBJ1-1
CDR3 protein: CAIRSDREDFEAFF

V gene: TRBV11-2
D gene: TRBD2
J gene: TRBJ2-1
CDR3 protein: CASSLDWAREGEQFF

V gene: TRBV12-3/TRBV12-4
D gene: -
J gene: TRBJ1-3
CDR3 protein: CASSQGFGNTIYF

V gene: TRBV11-3
D gene: TRBD2
J gene: TRBJ2-1
CDR3 protein: CASSNIGTSSYNEQFF

V gene: TRBV4-2
D gene: -
J gene: TRBJ2-5
CDR3 protein: CASSQEGVQETQYF

V gene: TRBV7-2
D gene: TRBD1
J gene: TRBJ2-6
CDR3 protein: CASSPTGGAGANVLTF

V gene: TRBV5-1
D gene: -
J gene: TRBJ2-3
CDR3 protein: CASKKARPTDTQYF

V gene: TRBV9
D gene: -
J gene: TRBJ1-2
CDR3 protein: CASSPRLSLVGGYTF

V gene: TRBV4-1
D gene: -
J gene: TRBJ2-1
CDR3 protein: CASSHKGPGLRGNEQFF

V gene: TRBV7-9
D gene: -
J gene: TRBJ1-6
CDR3 protein: CASSPDTQSSYNSPLHF

V gene: TRBV30
D gene: -
J gene: TRBJ1-2
CDR3 protein: CAWSVARGNGYTF